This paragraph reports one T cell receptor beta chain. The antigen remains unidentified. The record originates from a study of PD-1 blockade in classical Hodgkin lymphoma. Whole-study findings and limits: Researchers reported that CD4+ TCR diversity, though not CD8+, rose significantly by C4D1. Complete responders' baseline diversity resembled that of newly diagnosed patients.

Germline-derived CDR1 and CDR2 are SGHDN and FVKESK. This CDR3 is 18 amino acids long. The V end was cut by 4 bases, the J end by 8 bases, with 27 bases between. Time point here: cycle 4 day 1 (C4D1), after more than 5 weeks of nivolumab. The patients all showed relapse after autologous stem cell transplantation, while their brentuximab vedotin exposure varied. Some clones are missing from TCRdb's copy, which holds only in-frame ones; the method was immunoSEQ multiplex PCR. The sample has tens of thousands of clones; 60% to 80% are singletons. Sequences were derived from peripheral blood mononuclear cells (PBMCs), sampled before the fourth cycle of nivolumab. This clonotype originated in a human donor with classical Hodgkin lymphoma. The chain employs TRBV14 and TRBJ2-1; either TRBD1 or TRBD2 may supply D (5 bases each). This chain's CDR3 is CASSPLGALGPSRYEQFF. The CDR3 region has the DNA TGTGCCAGCAGCCCCCTCGGGGCGCTAGGGCCCTCTCGCTATGAGCAGTTCTTC.